A selection of T cell receptor beta chains follows, all from one sample in a study of T cells expressing NK-cell markers. For each CDR3 protein, TCRdb gives one entry from its re-call of the 5' RACE reads, without DNA. The sample data list almost 450,000 distinct CDR3 sequences. Sequences were obtained from blood T cells: a sorted CD56 or NKG2C T cell subset, CD4+ or CD8+ T cells, or bulk PBMC T cells (not recorded which). The receptors shown here come from a woman between 18 and 75 years old in good health. Both conserved end residues are part of each CDR3. Each record gives: J gene, V gene, CDR3 protein.

J: TRBJ1-5; V: TRBV5-1; CDR3: CASSLVSGDQPQHF
J: TRBJ2-7; V: TRBV11-2; CDR3: CASSIDRGGGEQYF
J: TRBJ1-2; V: TRBV4-3; CDR3: CASSQGWEAPYGYTF
J: TRBJ2-7; V: TRBV29-1; CDR3: CSVARTSSYEQYF
J: TRBJ2-1; V: TRBV7-9; CDR3: CASNPPLAGAGEQFF
J: TRBJ2-5; V: TRBV12-3/TRBV12-4; CDR3: CASSWGTGTSPADF
J: TRBJ2-2; V: TRBV20-1; CDR3: CSASHGTGELFF
J: TRBJ2-3; V: TRBV7-3; CDR3: CASSEDRGLGDTQYF
J: TRBJ1-4; V: TRBV6-2/TRBV6-3; CDR3: CASSYQGIGEKLFF
J: TRBJ2-3; V: TRBV4-3; CDR3: CASSQETLAGQDTQYF
J: TRBJ2-7; V: TRBV6-1; CDR3: CASSERGRAYEQYF
J: TRBJ2-3; V: TRBV12-3/TRBV12-4; CDR3: CASNLEAQGAPDTQYF
J: TRBJ2-7; V: TRBV7-9; CDR3: CASSPVQAYEQYF
J: TRBJ2-2; V: TRBV29-1; CDR3: CSVRQGGTGELFF
J: TRBJ1-5; V: TRBV3-1; CDR3: CASSQGFINNQPQHF
J: TRBJ2-7; V: TRBV6-5; CDR3: CASSYSGDSYEQYF
J: TRBJ1-2; V: TRBV18; CDR3: CASSGSSVRVDYGYTF
J: TRBJ2-5; V: TRBV5-1; CDR3: CASSLSTGSGETQYF
J: TRBJ2-1; V: TRBV6-2/TRBV6-3; CDR3: CASSWLAGATLENEQFF
J: TRBJ1-5; V: TRBV20-1; CDR3: CSALDREGNQPQHF
J: TRBJ2-3; V: TRBV20-1; CDR3: CSASLAASTDTQYF
J: TRBJ2-1; V: TRBV6-1; CDR3: CASNDRLSSYNEQFF
J: TRBJ2-7; V: TRBV20-1; CDR3: CSAEVSLSYYEQYF
J: TRBJ2-1; V: TRBV28; CDR3: CASSLETGGVPNEQFF
J: TRBJ2-3; V: TRBV7-2; CDR3: CASSLRGSTQNTQYF
J: TRBJ1-4; V: TRBV15; CDR3: CATSRVQGAGNEKLFF
J: TRBJ2-1; V: TRBV6-2/TRBV6-3; CDR3: CASSYWASGMDEQFF
J: TRBJ1-2; V: TRBV15; CDR3: CATSREKFNYGYTF
J: TRBJ2-1; V: TRBV4-2; CDR3: CASSQDDVLASEQFF
J: TRBJ2-1; V: TRBV7-9; CDR3: CASSHGTYEQFF
J: TRBJ2-1; V: TRBV7-9; CDR3: CASSSRRGGTNEQFF
J: TRBJ1-5; V: TRBV9; CDR3: CASSVAGGGQPQHF
J: TRBJ2-5; V: TRBV10-2; CDR3: CASRASGGHRDQYF
J: TRBJ2-7; V: TRBV12-3/TRBV12-4; CDR3: CASSLQGAATYEQYF
J: TRBJ2-3; V: TRBV11-2; CDR3: CASSQRTSGIQGADTQYF
J: TRBJ2-4; V: TRBV20-1; CDR3: CSASLAEPRDDIQYF
J: TRBJ2-1; V: TRBV6-2/TRBV6-3; CDR3: CASKGVVEQFF
J: TRBJ1-1; V: TRBV20-1; CDR3: CSARGGMTGGGRTEAFF
J: TRBJ2-3; V: TRBV14; CDR3: CASSPLAGSRDTQYF
J: TRBJ1-1; V: TRBV11-2; CDR3: CASSSGLSTEAFF
J: TRBJ2-5; V: TRBV10-3; CDR3: CAISQGWETQYF
J: TRBJ2-2; V: TRBV5-6; CDR3: CASRPFTGELFF
J: TRBJ1-2; V: TRBV7-2; CDR3: CASSLQGAPGYGYTF
J: TRBJ2-5; V: TRBV7-2; CDR3: CASSLGFSGGVGETQYF
J: TRBJ1-1; V: TRBV7-2; CDR3: CASSLAEKYVRAFF